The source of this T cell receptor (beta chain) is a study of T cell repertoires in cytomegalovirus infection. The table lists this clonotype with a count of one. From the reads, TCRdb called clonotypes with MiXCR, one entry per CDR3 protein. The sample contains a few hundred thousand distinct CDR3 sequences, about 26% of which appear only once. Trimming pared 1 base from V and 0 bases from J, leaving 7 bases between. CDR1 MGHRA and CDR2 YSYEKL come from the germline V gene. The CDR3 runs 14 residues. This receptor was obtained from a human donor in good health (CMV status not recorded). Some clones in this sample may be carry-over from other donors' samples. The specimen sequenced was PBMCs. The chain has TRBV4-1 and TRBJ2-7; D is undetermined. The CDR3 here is CASSQASSSYEQYF. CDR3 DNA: TGCGCCAGCAGCCAAGCCTCTAGCTCCTACGAGCAGTACTTC.